One and the same sample provided the 23 T cell receptor beta chains below, sequenced in a study of T-cell reconstitution after alpha-beta-depleted transplantation in children. Using unique molecular identifiers, the investigators prepared the TCRbeta library. TCRdb redid the calling of the PCR reads with MiXCR, one entry per CDR3 protein. The profile shows about 590,000 distinct CDR3 sequences, 13% of them singletons. The sequenced sample was PBMCs, mostly from graft donor cells, obtained 360 days after TCRalphabeta/CD19-depleted stem cell transplant. The receptor set was obtained from a male patient aged 10 to 17 who had a stem cell transplant for acute myeloid leukemia, so the T cells may come from the graft donor.

This clonotype has a handful of counts. This chain joins TRBV7-9 and TRBJ2-7; perhaps TRBD2 as D (5 bases). CDR1 SEHNR and CDR2 FQNEAQ come from the germline V gene (reference sequence). Trimming pared 5 bases from V and 0 bases from J, leaving 14 bases between. This CDR3 comprises 15 residues. The CDR3: CASSQLGGDSYEQYF. CDR3 DNA sequence: TGTGCCAGCAGCCAATTAGGAGGTGACTCCTACGAGCAGTACTTC.

This clonotype was detected only a few times. This rearrangement joins TRBV29-1 to TRBJ2-4; D is unclear. The CDR3 spans 12 residues. In germline, CDR1 is SQVTM, CDR2 ANQGSEA. V was clipped by 8 bases and J by 4 bases, with 12 bases between them. The CDR3 region is CSTVGLKNIQYF. DNA of the CDR3: TGCAGCACCGTCGGGCTTAAAAACATTCAGTACTTC.

This clonotype has a handful of counts. The V gene is TRBV25-1, the J gene TRBJ2-1; D is uncertain. Per the germline V gene, CDR1 is MGHDK and CDR2 is SYGVNS. The CDR3 sequence is 11 residues long. The germline V and J ends were trimmed by 4 bases and 10 bases, with 8 bases remaining between them. CDR3 in DNA: TGTGCCAGCAGTGTTGGGGTAGAGCAGTTCTTC. The encoded protein is CASSVGVEQFF.

This clonotype was counted ten times or more. The V gene is TRBV7-2, the J gene TRBJ2-3; 12 nucleotides agree with TRBD2. With V trimmed by 10 bases and J by 3 bases, 5 bases remained unmatched. From germline, CDR1 is SGHTA and CDR2 FQGNSA. There are 14 residues in the CDR3. The CDR3 bases are TGTGCCACCCCTAGCGGGAGGGCTACAGATACGCAGTATTTT. The encoded protein is CATPSGRATDTQYF.

The genes are TRBV7-8 and TRBJ2-2; TRBD2 is a possible D gene (5 bases). The CDR3 totals 16 residues. V gave up 6 bases and J gave up 6 bases, with 20 bases separating them. Germline CDR1 SGHVS, CDR2 FQNEAQ. This CDR3 is CASSPGLALGPGELFF. DNA for the CDR3: TGTGCCAGCAGTCCAGGACTTGCCCTAGGACCCGGGGAGCTGTTTTTT.

The CDR3 sequence is CASSLWDRGLYSPLHF. The CDR3 DNA follows: TGTGCCAGCAGCTTATGGGACAGGGGGTTGTATTCACCCCTCCACTTT. This chain links TRBV7-2 with TRBJ1-6; 11 nucleotides match TRBD1. V trimming: 2 bases; J trimming: 8 bases; junction bases outside the gene matches: 5. This CDR3 has 16 residues. The germline CDR1 and CDR2 sequences are SGHTA and FQGNSA.

V usage is TRBV27 and J usage is TRBJ1-5; D is uncertain. Germline CDR1 and CDR2: MNHEY and SMNVEV (reference sequence). The CDR3 runs 13 residues. Trimming stripped 5 bases from V and 2 bases from J, with 7 bases between. DNA for the CDR3: TGTGCCAGCAGTCCGTCTGGCAATCAGCCCCAGCATTTT. Encoded protein: CASSPSGNQPQHF.

The V and J genes are TRBV29-1 and TRBJ2-5; a weak D match, TRBD2 (6 bases). The germline CDR1 and CDR2 sequences are SQVTM and ANQGSEA. Trimming pared 8 bases from V and 5 bases from J, leaving 18 bases between. The CDR3 loop spans 13 amino acids. CDR3 in amino acids: CSPGGTRGETQYF. Here the CDR3 DNA reads TGCAGCCCTGGGGGGACCCGAGGGGAGACCCAGTACTTC.

Regarding this clonotype: A much more abundant neighbour one base away suggests this may be a read error. This sequence joins TRBV5-1 and TRBJ2-7; D unresolved. In germline, CDR1 is SGHRS, CDR2 YFSETQ. This CDR3 comprises 15 residues. The V end was cut by 7 bases, the J end by 1 base, with 18 bases between. Here the CDR3 reads CASQFVPGRSYEQYF. The CDR3 coding sequence is TGCGCCAGCCAGTTCGTCCCTGGAAGATCCTACGAGCAGTACTTC.

This chain links TRBV20-1 with TRBJ2-2; D is possibly TRBD2 (6 bases). V was pared by 6 bases and J by 4 bases, with 21 bases between. In germline, CDR1 is DFQATT, CDR2 SNEGSKA (reference sequence). The CDR3 extends over 16 amino acids. CDR3 sequence reads: CSAQSLTGVGTGELFF. CDR3 bases: TGCAGTGCCCAGAGTTTGACGGGAGTTGGCACCGGGGAGCTGTTTTTT.

In this sample, this clonotype turned up many times. The chain recombines TRBV20-1 with TRBJ1-2, with 9 bases identical to TRBD1. J lost 0 bases, V lost 0 bases, and 5 bases had no gene match. Germline lookup yields CDR1 DFQATT and CDR2 SNEGSKA (reference sequence). CDR3 length: 16 amino acids. The CDR3 nucleotides are TGCAGTGCTAGAGATGGGACAGGGCGTACTAACTATGGCTACACCTTC. The encoded protein is CSARDGTGRTNYGYTF.

CDR3 sequence (DNA): TGTGCCTGGAGTCCGGACAGGGGGAACTATGGCTACACCTTC. Residues: CAWSPDRGNYGYTF. The rearrangement joins TRBV30 to TRBJ1-2; 10 nucleotides line up with TRBD1. The CDR3 is 14 residues long. Trimming at V came to 2 bases and at J to 2 bases, leaving 2 bases not matched to a gene. Germline V gives CDR1 GTSNPN, CDR2 SVGIG (reference sequence). The full variable domain, its missing parts supplied by reference TRBV30 and TRBJ1-2, is SQTIHQWPATLVQPVGSPLSLECTVEGTSNPNLYWYRQAAGRGLQLLFYSVGIGQISSEVPQNLSASRPQDRQFILSSKKLLLSDSGFYLCAWSPDRGNYGYTFGSGTRLTVV.

This clonotype has more than one count but fewer than ten. J is TRBJ2-7 and V is TRBV20-1; 12 bases match TRBD2. This CDR3 comprises 15 residues. The ends lost 3 bases at V and 9 bases at J; junction bases unmatched: 12. Germline values: CDR1 DFQATT, CDR2 SNEGSKA (reference sequence). In DNA form, the CDR3 reads TGCAGTGCTAGTAGGAGGACTAGCGGGACGGAGGGGCAGTACTTC. Translating gives CSASRRTSGTEGQYF.

There are many counts of this clonotype. The V gene is TRBV3-1, the J gene TRBJ2-2; 9 nucleotides line up with TRBD2. V dropped 0 bases and J dropped 2; count of bases not matched to a gene: 4. Germline V gives CDR1 LGHDT, CDR2 YNNKEL (reference sequence). The CDR3 is made up of 17 amino acids. CDR3 loop: CASSQDRLAGNTGELFF. CDR3 DNA sequence: TGTGCCAGCAGCCAAGATAGGCTAGCGGGAAACACCGGGGAGCTGTTTTTT.

Here the CDR3 reads CASSLLGQGTGELFF. The CDR3 DNA reads TGTGCCAGCAGTCTGCTGGGCCAGGGAACCGGGGAGCTGTTTTTT. V usage is TRBV25-1 and J usage is TRBJ2-2; D possibly corresponds to TRBD1 (5 bases). CDR1 is MGHDK and CDR2 is SYGVNS in the germline V gene. V was clipped by 5 bases and J by 5 bases, with 15 bases between them. CDR3 length: 15 amino acids.

This clonotype was recorded a few times. The rearrangement uses TRBV20-1 and TRBJ2-5, with TRBD1 matching over 9 bases. This CDR3 region has 13 residues. The V gene end was trimmed by 3 bases and the J gene end by 4 bases; junction bases not matched to a gene: 3. CDR1 DFQATT and CDR2 SNEGSKA come from the germline V gene (reference sequence). Written as DNA, the CDR3 is TGCAGTGCTAGCGACAGGGGGTTAGAGACCCAGTACTTC. The encoded protein is CSASDRGLETQYF.

This clonotype has just a few counts. This rearrangement joins TRBV12-3 or TRBV12-4 to TRBJ2-1; 14 bases line up with TRBD2. J was trimmed by 6 bases and V by 6 bases; bases with no gene match: 4. The CDR3 covers 15 residues. The CDR3 DNA sequence: TGTGCCAGCAGACGAGGACTAGCGGGGGGCAATGAGCAGTTCTTC. Protein: CASRRGLAGGNEQFF.

This clonotype was found many times. The chain employs TRBV7-3 and TRBJ2-1; D is unresolved. This CDR3 spans 15 amino acids. Trimming shortened V by 1 base and J by 1 base, and 8 bases separated the two germline ends. Germline CDR1 and CDR2: SGHTA and FQGTGA. This CDR3 reads CASSLMPRSYNEQFF. In nucleotides, the CDR3 is TGTGCCAGCAGCTTAATGCCCCGGTCCTACAATGAGCAGTTCTTC. The full variable domain, in which reference TRBV7-3 and TRBJ2-1 provide the parts outside the CDR3, is GAGVSQTPSNKVTEKGKYVELRCDPISGHTALYWYRQSLGQGPEFLIYFQGTGAADDSGLPNDRFFAVRPEGSVSTLKIQRTERGDSAVYLCASSLMPRSYNEQFFGPGTRLTVL.

There are a few counts of this clonotype. The V gene is TRBV20-1, the J gene TRBJ2-2; TRBD1 is a possible D gene (5 bases). There are 13 residues in the CDR3. Germline V CDR1 and CDR2: DFQATT, SNEGSKA (reference sequence). DNA for the CDR3: TGCATCTTCCAGGGTGGAAGGACCGGGGAGCTGTTTTTT. Amino acids: CIFQGGRTGELFF.

The table lists this clonotype with many counts. V usage is TRBV28 and J usage is TRBJ2-1; D not resolved. CDR3 length: 14 residues. V was cut by 3 bases and J by 5 bases, with 11 bases left in between. In germline, CDR1 is MDHEN, CDR2 SYDVKM. CDR3 amino acids: CASSLRFWNNEQFF. The CDR3 coding sequence is TGTGCCAGCAGTTTGAGGTTTTGGAACAATGAGCAGTTCTTC.

The chain recombines TRBV27 with TRBJ2-2, with 7 bases that match TRBD2. The V gene's germline CDR1 is MNHEY and CDR2 SMNVEV (reference sequence). The CDR3 totals 13 residues. V dropped 8 bases and J dropped 3; count of bases not matched to a gene: 3. This CDR3 reads CASQRDYTGELFF. Here the CDR3 DNA reads TGTGCCAGCCAGCGGGACTACACCGGGGAGCTGTTTTTT.

The chain uses TRBV5-1 and TRBJ2-1; 9 positions match TRBD1. Germline V gives CDR1 SGHRS, CDR2 YFSETQ. The junction had 4 bases not matched to a gene; V was cut back by 0 bases and J by 3 bases. The CDR3 runs 16 residues. The CDR3: CASSLVGTGRYNEQFF. In DNA, the CDR3 is TGCGCCAGCAGCTTGGTCGGGACAGGGCGCTACAATGAGCAGTTCTTC.

This clonotype has ten or more counts. The chain combines TRBV6-1 with TRBJ2-1; TRBD2 matches at 12 bases. This CDR3 is built from 14 residues. Germline values: CDR1 MNHNS, CDR2 SASEGT. Losses at the gene ends were 6 bases for V and 7 bases for J; bases not matched to a gene: 4. CDR3 DNA: TGTGCCAGCAGCCAAGGGACTAGCGGGAATGAGCAGTTCTTC. Its protein product is CASSQGTSGNEQFF.